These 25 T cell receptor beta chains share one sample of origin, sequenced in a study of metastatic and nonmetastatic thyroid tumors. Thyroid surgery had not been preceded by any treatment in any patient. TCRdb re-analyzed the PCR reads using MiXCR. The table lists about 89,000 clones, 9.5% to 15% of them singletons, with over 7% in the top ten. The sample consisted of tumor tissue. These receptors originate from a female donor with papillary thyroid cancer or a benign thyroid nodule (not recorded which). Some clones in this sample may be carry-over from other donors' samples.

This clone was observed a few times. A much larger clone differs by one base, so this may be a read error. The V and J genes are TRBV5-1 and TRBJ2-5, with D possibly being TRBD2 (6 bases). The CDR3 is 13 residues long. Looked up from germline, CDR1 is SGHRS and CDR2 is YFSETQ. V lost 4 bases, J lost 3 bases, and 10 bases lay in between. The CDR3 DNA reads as TGCGCCAGCAGCGGGAGGCTGGAAGAGACCCAGTACTTC. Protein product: CASSGRLEETQYF. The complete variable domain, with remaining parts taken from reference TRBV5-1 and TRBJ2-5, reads KAGVTQTPRYLIKTRGQQVTLSCSPISGHRSVSWYQQTPGQGLQFLFEYFSETQRNKGNFPGRFSGRQFSNSRSEMNVSTLELGDSALYLCASSGRLEETQYFGPGTRLLVL.

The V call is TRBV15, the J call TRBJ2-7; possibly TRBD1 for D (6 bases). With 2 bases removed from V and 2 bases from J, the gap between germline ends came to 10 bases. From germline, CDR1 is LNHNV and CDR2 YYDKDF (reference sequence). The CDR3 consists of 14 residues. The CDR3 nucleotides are TGTGCCACCAGCAGAAAGGACAGACCCTACGAGCAGTACTTC. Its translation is CATSRKDRPYEQYF.

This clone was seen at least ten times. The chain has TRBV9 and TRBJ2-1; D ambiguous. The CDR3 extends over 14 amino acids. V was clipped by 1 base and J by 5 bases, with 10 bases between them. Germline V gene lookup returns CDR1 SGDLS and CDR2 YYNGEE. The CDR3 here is CASSVRIRDNEQFF. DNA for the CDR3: TGTGCCAGCAGCGTAAGAATTAGGGACAATGAGCAGTTCTTC.

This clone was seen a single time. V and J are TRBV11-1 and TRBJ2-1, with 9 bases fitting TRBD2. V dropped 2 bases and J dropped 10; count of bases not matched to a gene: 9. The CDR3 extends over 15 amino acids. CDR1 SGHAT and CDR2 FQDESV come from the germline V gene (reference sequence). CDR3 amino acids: CASSLIVSSGIEQFF. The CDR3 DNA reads TGTGCCAGCAGCTTAATTGTATCTAGCGGGATCGAGCAGTTCTTC.

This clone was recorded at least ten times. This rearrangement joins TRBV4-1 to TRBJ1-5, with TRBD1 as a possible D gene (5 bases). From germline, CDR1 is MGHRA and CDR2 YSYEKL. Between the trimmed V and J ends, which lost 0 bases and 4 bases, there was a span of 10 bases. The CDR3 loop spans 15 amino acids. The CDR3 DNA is TGCGCCAGCAGCCAAGATGACAGATTAAATCAGCCCCAGCATTTT. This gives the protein CASSQDDRLNQPQHF.

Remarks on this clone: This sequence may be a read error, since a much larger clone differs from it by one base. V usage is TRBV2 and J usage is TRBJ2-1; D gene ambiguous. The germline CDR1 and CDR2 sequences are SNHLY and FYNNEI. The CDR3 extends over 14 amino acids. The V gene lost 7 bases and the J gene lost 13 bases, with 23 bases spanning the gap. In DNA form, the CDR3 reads TGTGCCAGCAACTGGCTCGCTTCGGAAGTGGTACAGTTCTTC. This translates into CASNWLASEVVQFF.

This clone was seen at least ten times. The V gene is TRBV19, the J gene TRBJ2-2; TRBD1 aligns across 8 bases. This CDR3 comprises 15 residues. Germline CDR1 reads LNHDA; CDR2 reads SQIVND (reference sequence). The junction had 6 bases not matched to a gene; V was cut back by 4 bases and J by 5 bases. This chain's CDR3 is CASSTSDRGTGELFF. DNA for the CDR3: TGTGCCAGTAGTACCTCTGACAGGGGAACCGGGGAGCTGTTTTTT.

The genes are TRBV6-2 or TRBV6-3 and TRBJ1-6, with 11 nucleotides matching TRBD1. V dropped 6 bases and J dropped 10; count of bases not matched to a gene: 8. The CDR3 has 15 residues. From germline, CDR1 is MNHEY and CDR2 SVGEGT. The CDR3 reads CASRSGTGGRSPLHF. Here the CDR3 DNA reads TGTGCCAGCAGGTCCGGGACAGGGGGAAGGTCACCCCTCCACTTT.

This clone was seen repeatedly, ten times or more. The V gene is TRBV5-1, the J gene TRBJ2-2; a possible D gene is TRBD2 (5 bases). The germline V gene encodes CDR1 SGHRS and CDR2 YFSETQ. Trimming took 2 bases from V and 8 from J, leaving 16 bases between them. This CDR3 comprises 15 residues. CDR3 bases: TGCGCCAGCAGCTTAGTTGACGCGGGCATTGGGGAGCTGTTTTTT. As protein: CASSLVDAGIGELFF.

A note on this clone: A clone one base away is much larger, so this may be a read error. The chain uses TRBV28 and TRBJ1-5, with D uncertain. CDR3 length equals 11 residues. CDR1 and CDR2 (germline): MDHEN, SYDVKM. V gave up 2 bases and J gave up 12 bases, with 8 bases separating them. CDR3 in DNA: TGTGCCAGCAGTTTACTTCCGCACCAGCATTTT. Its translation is CASSLLPHQHF.

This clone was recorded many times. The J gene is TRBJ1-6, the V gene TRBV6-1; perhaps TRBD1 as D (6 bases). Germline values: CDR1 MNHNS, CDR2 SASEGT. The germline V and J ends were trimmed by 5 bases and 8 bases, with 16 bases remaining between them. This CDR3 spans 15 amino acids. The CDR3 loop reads CASSFDGGQDSPLHF. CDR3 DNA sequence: TGTGCCAGCAGTTTTGACGGGGGGCAGGATTCACCCCTCCACTTT.

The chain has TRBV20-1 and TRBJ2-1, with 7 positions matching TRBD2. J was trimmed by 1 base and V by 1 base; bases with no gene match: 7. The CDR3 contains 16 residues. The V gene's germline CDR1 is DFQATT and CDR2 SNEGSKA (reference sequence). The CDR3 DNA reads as TGCAGTGCTAGAGTCGTTGGCGGGAGTTCCTACAATGAGCAGTTCTTC. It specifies CSARVVGGSSYNEQFF.

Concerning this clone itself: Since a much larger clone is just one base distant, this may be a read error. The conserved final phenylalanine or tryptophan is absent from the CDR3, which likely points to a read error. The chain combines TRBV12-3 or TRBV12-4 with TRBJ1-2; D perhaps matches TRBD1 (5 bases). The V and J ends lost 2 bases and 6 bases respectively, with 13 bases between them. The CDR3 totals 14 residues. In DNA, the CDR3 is TGTGCCAGCAGTTTATACCTCCGGGGGGATGGCTACACCTCC. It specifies CASSLYLRGDGYTS.

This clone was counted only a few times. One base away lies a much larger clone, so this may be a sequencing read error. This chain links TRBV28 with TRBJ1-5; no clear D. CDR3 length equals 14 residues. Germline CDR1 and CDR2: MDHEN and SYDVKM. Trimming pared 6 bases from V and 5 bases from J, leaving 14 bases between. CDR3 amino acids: CASRQPWNYQPQHF. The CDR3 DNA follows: TGTGCCAGCAGGCAGCCCTGGAACTATCAGCCCCAGCATTTT.

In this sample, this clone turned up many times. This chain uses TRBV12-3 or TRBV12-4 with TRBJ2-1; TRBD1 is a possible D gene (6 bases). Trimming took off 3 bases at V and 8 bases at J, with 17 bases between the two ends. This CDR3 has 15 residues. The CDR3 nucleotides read TGTGCCAGCAGTTTTGGGGGCCTGGGATTGTATGAGCAGTTCTTC. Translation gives CASSFGGLGLYEQFF.

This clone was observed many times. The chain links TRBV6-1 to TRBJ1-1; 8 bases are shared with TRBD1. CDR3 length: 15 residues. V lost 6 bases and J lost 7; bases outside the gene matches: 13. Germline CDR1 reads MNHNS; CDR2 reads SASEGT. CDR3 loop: CASRPTGGEWSEAFF. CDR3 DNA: TGTGCCAGCAGGCCCACAGGGGGTGAATGGAGTGAAGCTTTCTTT.

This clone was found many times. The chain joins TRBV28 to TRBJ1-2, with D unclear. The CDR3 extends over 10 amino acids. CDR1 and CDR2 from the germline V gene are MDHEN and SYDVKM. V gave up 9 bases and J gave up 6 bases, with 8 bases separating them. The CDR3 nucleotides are TGTGCCAGTTGGGGAAATGGCTACACCTTC. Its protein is CASWGNGYTF.

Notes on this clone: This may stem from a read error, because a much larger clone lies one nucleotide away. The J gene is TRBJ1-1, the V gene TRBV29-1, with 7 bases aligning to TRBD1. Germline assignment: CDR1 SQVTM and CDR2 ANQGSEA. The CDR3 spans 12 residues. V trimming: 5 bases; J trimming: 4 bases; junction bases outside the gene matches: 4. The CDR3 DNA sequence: TGCAGCGTTAAGACAGGGTCCACTGAAGCTTTCTTT. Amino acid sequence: CSVKTGSTEAFF. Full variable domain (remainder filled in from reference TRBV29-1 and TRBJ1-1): SAVISQKPSRDICQRGTSLTIQCQVDSQVTMMFWYRQQPGQSLTLIATANQGSEATYESGFVIDKFPISRPNLTFSTLTVSNMSPEDSSIYLCSVKTGSTEAFFGQGTRLTVV.

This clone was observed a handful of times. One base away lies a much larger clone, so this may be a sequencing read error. As DNA, the CDR3 is TGTGCCAGCAGACAGGCAAATCATCCCCAGCATTTT. Amino acids: CASRQANHPQHF. The V call is TRBV6-2 or TRBV6-3, the J call TRBJ1-5; the D gene is possibly TRBD1 (5 bases). The CDR3 consists of 12 residues. Germline V lookup: CDR1 MNHEY, CDR2 SVGEGT.

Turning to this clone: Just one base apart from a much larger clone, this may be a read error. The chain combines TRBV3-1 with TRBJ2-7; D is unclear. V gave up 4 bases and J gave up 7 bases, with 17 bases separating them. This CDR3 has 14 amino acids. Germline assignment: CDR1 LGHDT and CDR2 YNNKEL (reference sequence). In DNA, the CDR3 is TGTGCCAGCAGCCCGACCTGGCAGGCTGGAGAGCAGTACTTC. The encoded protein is CASSPTWQAGEQYF.

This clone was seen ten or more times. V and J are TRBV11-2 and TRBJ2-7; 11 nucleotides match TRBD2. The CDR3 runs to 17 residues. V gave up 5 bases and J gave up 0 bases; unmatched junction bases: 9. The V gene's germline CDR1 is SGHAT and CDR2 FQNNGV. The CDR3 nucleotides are TGTGCCAGCAGCATTAACATCGGGACTAGCGGCTCCTACGAGCAGTACTTC. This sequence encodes CASSINIGTSGSYEQYF.

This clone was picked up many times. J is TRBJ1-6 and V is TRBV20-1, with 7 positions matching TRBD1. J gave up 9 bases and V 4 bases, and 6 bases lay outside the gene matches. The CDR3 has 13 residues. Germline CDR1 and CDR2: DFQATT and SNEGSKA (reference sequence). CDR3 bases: TGCAGTGCTAACCGGGACAGACTTTCACCCCTCCACTTT. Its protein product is CSANRDRLSPLHF.

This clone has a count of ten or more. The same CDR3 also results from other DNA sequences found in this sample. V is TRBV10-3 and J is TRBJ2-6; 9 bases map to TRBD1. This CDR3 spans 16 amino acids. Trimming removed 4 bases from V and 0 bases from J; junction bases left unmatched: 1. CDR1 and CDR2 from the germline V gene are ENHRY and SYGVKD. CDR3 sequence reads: CAISGQGGSGANVLTF. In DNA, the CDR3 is TGTGCCATCAGTGGACAGGGGGGCTCTGGGGCCAACGTCCTGACTTTC.

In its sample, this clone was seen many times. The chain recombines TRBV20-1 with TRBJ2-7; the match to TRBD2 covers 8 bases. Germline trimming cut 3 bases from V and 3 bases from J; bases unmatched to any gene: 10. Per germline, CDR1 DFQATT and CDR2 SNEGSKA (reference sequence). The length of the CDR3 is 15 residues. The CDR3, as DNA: TGCAGTGCTAGGCCCCCAGGGGCGGGAGGCTACGAGCAGTACTTC. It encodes CSARPPGAGGYEQYF.

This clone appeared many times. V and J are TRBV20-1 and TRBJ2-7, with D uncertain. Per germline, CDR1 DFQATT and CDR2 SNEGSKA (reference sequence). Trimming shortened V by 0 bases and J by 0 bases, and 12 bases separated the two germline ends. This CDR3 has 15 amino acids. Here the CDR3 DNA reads TGCAGTGCTAGAGATCGGCGGACGTTCTCCTACGAGCAGTACTTC. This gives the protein CSARDRRTFSYEQYF.